The present T cell receptor (beta chain) was sequenced within a study of spatial heterogeneity in lung cancer. In the study overall: 72 TRACERx patients with early, untreated non-small cell lung cancer donated samples. Sequencing was performed on follow-up PBMC samples when available, collected at a median of around 2 years after resection. Study findings and constraints: Expanded tumor TCRs that were ubiquitous appeared in blood more at resection than follow-up.

TCRdb analysed the 5' RACE reads with MiXCR anew, one entry per CDR3 protein. Of approximately 43,000 distinct CDR3 sequences listed, under 12% were seen once; the top ten hold more than 15%. On this clonotype: The antigen is unknown.

This CDR3 is built from 15 residues. Trimming took 4 bases from V and 5 from J, leaving 17 bases between them. The germline gives CDR1 GTSNPN, CDR2 SVGIG (reference sequence). Time point: blood at routine non-recurrence follow-up after resection. The study sequenced unsorted whole RNA from tumor, nontumor lung or frozen PBMC. The sequence was obtained from a female donor with early-stage non-small cell lung cancer. This chain joins TRBV30 and TRBJ2-2; TRBD1 might be the D (6 bases). Sequences were derived from PBMCs, sampled at follow-up. CDR3: CAWKAGRGITGELFF. In DNA form, the CDR3 reads TGTGCCTGGAAGGCCGGCAGGGGCATAACCGGGGAGCTGTTTTTT.